Below, one T cell receptor beta chain is given with its context. Random hexamers served to reverse transcribe roughly 0.5 to 1 ug RNA. Amplification of TCR beta CDR3 spanned 54 Vbeta and 13 Jbeta via immunoSEQ multiplex PCR. TCRdb redid the calling of the immunoSEQ multiplex PCR reads with MiXCR, one entry per CDR3 protein. This sample carries over 350,000 distinct CDR3 sequences, roughly 85% of them seen once, and the ten largest clones take about 0.1%. This entry comes from a study of CD8 T cells in Susac syndrome. V shed 1 base, J shed 1 base, and the junction held 4 bases outside the gene matches. Germline CDR1 and CDR2: SQVTM and ANQGSEA. The CDR3 contains 16 residues.

Sequencing was carried out using CD8+ T cells from PBMCs. The chain links TRBV29-1 to TRBJ2-2; 9 positions match TRBD2. The source of this sequence is a human donor with multiple sclerosis. The CDR3: CSVEVAGAENTGELFF. The CDR3 region has the DNA TGCAGCGTTGAAGTAGCGGGGGCAGAGAACACCGGGGAGCTGTTTTTT.